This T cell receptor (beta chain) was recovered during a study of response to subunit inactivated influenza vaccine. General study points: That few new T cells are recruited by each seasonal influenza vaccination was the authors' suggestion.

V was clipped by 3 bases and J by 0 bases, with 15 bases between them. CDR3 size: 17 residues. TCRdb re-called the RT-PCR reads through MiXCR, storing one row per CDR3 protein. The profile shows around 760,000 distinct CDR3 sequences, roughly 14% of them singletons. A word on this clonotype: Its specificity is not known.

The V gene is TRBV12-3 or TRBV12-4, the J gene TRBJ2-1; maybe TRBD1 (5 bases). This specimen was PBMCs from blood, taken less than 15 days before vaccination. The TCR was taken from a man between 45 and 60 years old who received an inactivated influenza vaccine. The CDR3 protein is CASSLYPRESSYNEQFF. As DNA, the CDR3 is TGTGCCAGCAGTTTGTACCCCAGGGAATCCTCCTACAATGAGCAGTTCTTC.